A single sample gave rise to the 22 T cell receptor beta chains below, sequenced in a study of cytomegalovirus exposure and HLA in healthy donors. Method: immunoSEQ multiplex PCR; TCRdb's copy keeps in-frame clones and lacks some. In the table there are about 130,000 clones, approximately 95% of which are singletons. Material: PBMCs. These receptors were obtained from a man aged 18 to 29 in good health and CMV-seronegative.

The V call is TRBV27, the J call TRBJ2-5, with a tentative D call TRBD1 (6 bases). Per germline, CDR1 MNHEY and CDR2 SMNVEV (reference sequence). The length of the CDR3 is 15 residues. V was cut by 0 bases and J by 5 bases, with 13 bases left in between. The CDR3 DNA sequence: TGTGCCAGCAGTTTATCGAGTGGGGGCAGGGAGACCCAGTACTTC. It encodes CASSLSSGGRETQYF.

For the CDR3, the DNA is TGTGCCAGCAGCTTCGACCGCAACGTGGACAGGGGGGGCTACACCTTC. Encoded protein: CASSFDRNVDRGGYTF. This sequence joins TRBV5-4 and TRBJ1-2; 10 bases match TRBD1. Germline V lookup: CDR1 SGHNT, CDR2 YYREEE (reference sequence). V lost 2 bases to trimming and J lost 8 bases; unmatched junction nucleotides: 12. The CDR3 has 16 residues.

CDR3 region: CAWSFPGTSTDTQYF. The CDR3 DNA is TGTGCCTGGAGTTTCCCCGGGACTAGCACAGATACGCAGTATTTT. The rearrangement links TRBV30 to TRBJ2-3; D possibly corresponds to TRBD2 (6 bases). This CDR3 comprises 15 residues. Germline V gene data show CDR1 as GTSNPN and CDR2 as SVGIG (reference sequence). The ends were cut back, 2 bases at V and 0 bases at J, with 12 bases in the middle.

The rearrangement links TRBV29-1 to TRBJ2-1, with 8 bases that match TRBD1. Germline CDR1 and CDR2: SQVTM and ANQGSEA. This CDR3 comprises 12 residues. V lost 3 bases and J lost 10; bases outside the gene matches: 5. The CDR3 DNA follows: TGCAGCGTTGAGTCGCGGGACAGGGAGCAGTTCTTC. Translating gives CSVESRDREQFF.

The V call is TRBV2, the J call TRBJ1-3; weak D call: TRBD1 (5 bases). The CDR3 is made up of 14 amino acids. Trimming removed 6 bases at V and 0 bases at J, with 9 bases between. Germline V gene lookup returns CDR1 SNHLY and CDR2 FYNNEI. The DNA for the CDR3 is TGTGCCAGCAGGGACACCGTCTCTGGAAACACCATATATTTT. The encoded protein is CASRDTVSGNTIYF.

The V and J genes are TRBV28 and TRBJ2-7; perhaps TRBD1 as D (6 bases). Per germline, CDR1 MDHEN and CDR2 SYDVKM. The CDR3 spans 12 residues. V was cut by 9 bases and J by 2 bases, with 11 bases left in between. The CDR3 is CASFHRAYEQYF. CDR3 nucleotide sequence: TGTGCCAGTTTCCACAGGGCCTACGAGCAGTACTTC.

The CDR3 DNA reads as TGTGCCAGCAGCTTGGTTGGTCCCGCACTTTACAATGAGCAGTTCTTC. This codes for CASSLVGPALYNEQFF. The rearrangement joins TRBV5-8 to TRBJ2-1; D uncertain. V dropped 0 bases and J dropped 4 bases, with 14 bases sitting between them. The CDR3 spans 16 residues. Germline V gene data show CDR1 as SGHTS and CDR2 as YDEGEE.

The CDR3 bases are TGTGCCAGCAGTCAAGGACTAGCGGGAAGGGAGACCCAGTACTTC. This gives the protein CASSQGLAGRETQYF. V gene TRBV6-5 combines with J gene TRBJ2-5, with 12 bases that match TRBD2. Germline values: CDR1 MNHEY, CDR2 SVGAGI. Trimming at V came to 5 bases and at J to 5 bases, leaving 6 bases not matched to a gene. The CDR3 has 15 residues.

This sequence joins TRBV18 and TRBJ2-1; D is possibly TRBD2 (6 bases). Looked up from germline, CDR1 is KGHSH and CDR2 is LQKENI. Deletions cut 1 base from V and 7 bases from J, with 23 bases between. The CDR3 is 18 amino acids. The CDR3 nucleotides are TGTGCCAGCTCACCACACTCTACCACGGAAGGAGGGAGGAATGAGCAGTTCTTC. Amino acids: CASSPHSTTEGGRNEQFF. The entire variable domain, with the rest obtained from reference TRBV18 and TRBJ2-1, is as follows: NAGVMQNPRHLVRRRGQEARLRCSPMKGHSHVYWYRQLPEEGLKFMVYLQKENIIDESGMPKERFSAEFPKEGPSILRIQQVVRGDSAAYFCASSPHSTTEGGRNEQFFGPGTRLTVL.

The genes are TRBV29-1 and TRBJ1-5; 10 bases map to TRBD1. Germline assignment: CDR1 SQVTM and CDR2 ANQGSEA. The ends lost 6 bases at V and 7 bases at J; junction bases unmatched: 6. CDR3 length equals 13 residues. In DNA, the CDR3 is TGCAGCGTGGAGACAGGGGGCGGCCAGCCCCAGCATTTT. Encoded protein: CSVETGGGQPQHF.

J is TRBJ2-7 and V is TRBV6-5; D may be TRBD1 (5 bases). The CDR3 sequence is 13 residues long. Germline loops: CDR1 MNHEY, CDR2 SVGAGI. The V and J ends lost 5 bases and 3 bases respectively, with 11 bases between them. DNA for the CDR3: TGTGCCAGCAGTAGGGGCCCCTACTACGAGCAGTACTTC. It is translated as CASSRGPYYEQYF.

This sequence joins TRBV5-1 and TRBJ2-7; D is possibly TRBD1 (5 bases). This CDR3 spans 17 amino acids. CDR1 and CDR2 (germline): SGHRS, YFSETQ. Trimming stripped 0 bases from V and 0 bases from J, with 16 bases between. CDR3 sequence (DNA): TGCGCCAGCAGCTTGGCCCCAACGACAGTCGTCTCCTACGAGCAGTACTTC. It encodes CASSLAPTTVVSYEQYF.

The gene calls are TRBV29-1 and TRBJ2-1; D is perhaps TRBD2 (6 bases). CDR3 length equals 14 residues. The germline V gene encodes CDR1 SQVTM and CDR2 ANQGSEA. V was trimmed by 6 bases and J by 7 bases, leaving 19 bases between them. The CDR3 DNA reads as TGCAGCGTCCGGGCTCCCGGGAGCGGGAATGAGCAGTTCTTC. It codes for CSVRAPGSGNEQFF.

The chain couples TRBV19 to TRBJ1-1; TRBD1 might be the D (6 bases). Trimming shortened V by 11 bases and J by 2 bases, and 12 bases separated the two germline ends. CDR1 is LNHDA and CDR2 is SQIVND in the germline V gene (reference sequence). This CDR3 is built from 12 residues. DNA of the CDR3: TGTGCCGGGACACCGAGTAACACTGAAGCTTTCTTT. Amino acids: CAGTPSNTEAFF.

The chain uses TRBV7-2 and TRBJ2-7; D is undetermined. V lost 1 base, J lost 6 bases, and 13 bases lay in between. Germline CDR1 and CDR2: SGHTA and FQGNSA. The CDR3 is 14 amino acids. CDR3 sequence reads: CASSLGPESLEQYF. DNA of the CDR3: TGTGCCAGCAGCTTAGGTCCAGAATCCCTCGAGCAGTACTTC.

The chain has TRBV5-1 and TRBJ2-1, with TRBD1 identical over 7 bases. CDR1 is SGHRS and CDR2 is YFSETQ in the germline V gene. V lost 7 bases and J lost 5; bases outside the gene matches: 3. The CDR3 runs 12 residues. The CDR3 region is CASQGEHNEQFF. CDR3 DNA: TGCGCCAGCCAGGGGGAACACAATGAGCAGTTCTTC.

V is TRBV9 and J is TRBJ2-3; D is perhaps TRBD2 (6 bases). The CDR3 consists of 14 residues. Germline values: CDR1 SGDLS, CDR2 YYNGEE. Deletions cut 4 bases from V and 2 bases from J, with 11 bases between. CDR3 amino acids: CASSRSGVTDTQYF. In DNA, the CDR3 is TGTGCCAGCAGCCGTAGCGGAGTCACAGATACGCAGTATTTT. The variable domain in full, completed from reference TRBV9 and TRBJ2-3, reads DSGVTQTPKHLITATGQRVTLRCSPRSGDLSVYWYQQSLDQGLQFLIQYYNGEERAKGNILERFSAQQFPDLHSELNLSSLELGDSALYFCASSRSGVTDTQYFGPGTRLTVL.

The chain carries TRBV28 and TRBJ1-1; D remains ambiguous. The CDR3 spans 14 residues. Germline loops: CDR1 MDHEN, CDR2 SYDVKM. Trimming removed 6 bases from V and 0 bases from J, with 11 bases in between. CDR3 nucleotide sequence: TGTGCCAGCAGATTCAACTCCATGAACACTGAAGCTTTCTTT. Amino acids: CASRFNSMNTEAFF.

This CDR3 is CASSLIGAGEQFF. The DNA of the CDR3 is TGTGCCAGCAGCTTAATAGGAGCGGGGGAGCAGTTCTTC. V is TRBV7-3 and J is TRBJ2-1, with 7 bases identical to TRBD2. After removal of 1 base from V and 10 bases from J, the junction contained 4 bases not matched to a gene. CDR1 and CDR2 (germline): SGHTA, FQGTGA. The length of the CDR3 is 13 residues.

The J gene is TRBJ2-2, the V gene TRBV28; D not resolved. CDR1 is MDHEN and CDR2 is SYDVKM in the germline V gene. The CDR3 covers 13 residues. The V end lost 11 bases, the J end lost 0 bases, and 10 bases lay between the germline ends. The DNA for the CDR3 is TGTGCCGCCCCGACATCGAACACCGGGGAGCTGTTTTTT. Its protein is CAAPTSNTGELFF.

V usage is TRBV11-3 and J usage is TRBJ1-3, with D possibly matching TRBD1 (5 bases). Germline assignment: CDR1 SGHNT and CDR2 YENEEA. This CDR3 is built from 15 residues. Trimming removed 5 bases at V and 8 bases at J, with 19 bases between. The CDR3 DNA sequence: TGTGCCAGCAGCCTTGGGGCCCTACCGACCGACACCATATATTTT. Translating it yields CASSLGALPTDTIYF.

The genes are TRBV29-1 and TRBJ1-1; D is perhaps TRBD1 (5 bases). Trimming left V 4 bases short and J 4 bases short, with 16 bases between. This CDR3 has 14 amino acids. Germline CDR1 is SQVTM and CDR2 is ANQGSEA. The CDR3 loop reads CSVVEAGGVTEAFF. The CDR3, as DNA: TGCAGCGTTGTCGAAGCGGGAGGGGTCACTGAAGCTTTCTTT.